This T cell receptor (beta chain) originates from a study of blood T cell repertoires in COVID-19. This clone was seen only once. Measured with immunoSEQ multiplex PCR; TCRdb has only the in-frame clones, and not every one. The table lists over 90,000 clones, around 80% of them singletons. V was trimmed by 5 bases and J by 9 bases, leaving 13 bases between them. Germline V gene sequence: CDR1 SGHTA, CDR2 FQGNSA. The CDR3 consists of 12 residues. J is TRBJ2-5 and V is TRBV7-2, with D perhaps matching TRBD1 (6 bases). This TCR derives from a man in his forties or fifties with active or convalescent COVID-19. The sequenced material came from peripheral blood. CDR3 coding DNA: TGTGCCAGCAGCCGACAGGAAGGGTCCCAGTACTTC. It encodes CASSRQEGSQYF.